One sample yielded the 8 T cell receptor beta chains listed below, sequenced in a study of long-term antiretroviral therapy in people with HIV. It was version v3.0 of the immunoSEQ assay that was run at survey level. Assay used: immunoSEQ multiplex PCR; TCRdb lists only in-frame clones, some missing. The table shows about 17,000 clones, with 70% to 90% occurring only once. This specimen was unsorted PBMCs, taken 0.3 years after starting antiretroviral therapy. These receptor sequences come from a man aged 18 to 29 with HIV.

The chain joins TRBV7-2 to TRBJ2-5; the D is unclear. V gave up 1 base and J gave up 5 bases, with 14 bases separating them. CDR3 length: 15 residues. Germline CDR1 and CDR2: SGHTA and FQGNSA. DNA for the CDR3: TGTGCCAGCAGCTTAGAAGGCGCCCTAAGTGAGACCCAGTACTTC. Translating it yields CASSLEGALSETQYF.

The chain has TRBV6-1 and TRBJ1-1; D call uncertain. The germline V gene has CDR1 MNHNS and CDR2 SASEGT. The CDR3 loop spans 14 amino acids. Trimming cost V 3 bases and J 1 base, with 9 bases left between them. In nucleotides, the CDR3 is TGTGCCAGCAGTGATTTCCTGGAGAACACTGAAGCTTTCTTT. Translated, it gives CASSDFLENTEAFF.

This clone was seen more than once but under ten times. CDR3 residues: CAWTTGGSPLHF. In nucleotides, the CDR3 is TGTGCCTGGACGACGGGGGGTTCACCCCTCCACTTT. The chain joins TRBV30 to TRBJ1-6; possibly TRBD1 for D (5 bases). The germline V gene encodes CDR1 GTSNPN and CDR2 SVGIG (reference sequence). V was cut by 4 bases and J by 9 bases, with 10 bases left in between. This CDR3 contains 12 residues.

V usage is TRBV15 and J usage is TRBJ1-4; 7 bases agree with TRBD1. Losses at the gene ends were 0 bases for V and 6 bases for J; bases not matched to a gene: 7. Germline V gene sequence: CDR1 LNHNV, CDR2 YYDKDF (reference sequence). The CDR3 contains 16 residues. Here the CDR3 reads CATSRDRSGGDEKLFF. The CDR3 nucleotides are TGTGCCACCAGCAGAGATCGGTCAGGGGGGGATGAAAAACTGTTTTTT.

The chain is built from TRBV5-1 and TRBJ1-3; D gene ambiguous. Germline V CDR1 and CDR2: SGHRS, YFSETQ. The CDR3 is 15 amino acids. The V end lost 0 bases, the J end lost 0 bases, and 7 bases lay between the germline ends. The CDR3 DNA follows: TGCGCCAGCAGCTTGGGGGAACCCTCTGGAAACACCATATATTTT. This gives the protein CASSLGEPSGNTIYF. The whole variable domain, filled in from reference TRBV5-1 and TRBJ1-3, reads KAGVTQTPRYLIKTRGQQVTLSCSPISGHRSVSWYQQTPGQGLQFLFEYFSETQRNKGNFPGRFSGRQFSNSRSEMNVSTLELGDSALYLCASSLGEPSGNTIYFGEGSWLTVV.

This clone was seen just once. The gene calls are TRBV6-1 and TRBJ2-7; possible D gene TRBD1, 5 bases. CDR3 length equals 13 residues. Trimming took off 3 bases at V and 3 bases at J, with 9 bases between the two ends. Germline V gene lookup returns CDR1 MNHNS and CDR2 SASEGT. The CDR3 sequence: CASSEGPYYEQYV. As DNA, the CDR3 is TGTGCCAGCAGTGAGGGGCCCTACTACGAGCAGTACGTC.

The chain has TRBV19 and TRBJ1-5; 8 positions match TRBD1. V lost 10 bases, J lost 2 bases, and 13 bases stayed unmatched. The germline CDR1 and CDR2 sequences are LNHDA and SQIVND (reference sequence). CDR3 length: 16 amino acids. CDR3 in DNA: TGTGCCACCAACCCTGGACAGGGCAGGGGCAATCAGCCCCAGCATTTT. This sequence encodes CATNPGQGRGNQPQHF.

The chain joins TRBV12-5 to TRBJ2-3; 8 nucleotides match TRBD1. The CDR3 extends over 15 amino acids. V gave up 5 bases and J gave up 2 bases; unmatched junction bases: 6. Germline V gene lookup returns CDR1 LGHNT and CDR2 FRNRAP. In nucleotides, the CDR3 is TGTGCTAGTGGTACAAGACAGGGGATCACAGATACGCAGTATTTT. This translates into CASGTRQGITDTQYF.